This T cell receptor beta chain was profiled in a study of T cell changes during pregnancy in multiple sclerosis. This table comes from immunoSEQ multiplex PCR, and its TCRdb copy is limited to in-frame clones, with some not included. Among fewer than 45,000 clones, 90% were seen once, and the ten largest hold about 5.2%. Germline V lookup: CDR1 LNHNV, CDR2 YYDKDF (reference sequence). With 2 bases clipped from V and 4 bases from J, the junction kept 9 bases outside the gene matches. CDR3 length equals 17 residues. The sequence was obtained from a female donor in good health, enrolled as a control in a pregnancy study. The source material was peripheral blood, sampled in the third trimester of pregnancy. The chain has TRBV15 and TRBJ2-3, with TRBD1 matching 10 bases. This CDR3 is CATSRSQTGGEPDTQYF. In nucleotides, the CDR3 is TGTGCCACCAGCAGATCCCAGACAGGGGGCGAACCAGATACGCAGTATTTT.